These 18 T cell receptor beta chains originate from one sample sequenced in a study of blood T cell repertoires in COVID-19. Produced via immunoSEQ multiplex PCR; TCRdb's table is partial and in-frame only. The table has tens of thousands of clones, roughly 90% seen once. The specimen was peripheral blood. Receptors were obtained from a man aged 60 to 69 with acute or convalescent COVID-19.

The chain has TRBV2 and TRBJ2-3, with no clear D. V dropped 3 bases and J dropped 1 base, with 11 bases sitting between them. The germline gives CDR1 SNHLY, CDR2 FYNNEI. There are 15 residues in the CDR3. The CDR3 DNA is TGTGCCAGCAGTGATGGTGCGAAAGGCACAGATACGCAGTATTTT. It specifies CASSDGAKGTDTQYF.

The V and J genes are TRBV19 and TRBJ2-7; possibly TRBD2 for D (5 bases). The length of the CDR3 is 17 residues. Germline CDR1 LNHDA, CDR2 SQIVND (reference sequence). V dropped 3 bases and J dropped 2 bases, with 20 bases sitting between them. In nucleotides, the CDR3 is TGTGCCAGTAGTATTAGACAATCGAGACTATTGCCCTACGAGCAGTACTTC. It is translated as CASSIRQSRLLPYEQYF.

In this sample, this clone turned up once. The chain carries TRBV7-8 and TRBJ2-2; 8 bases are shared with TRBD1. V trimming: 5 bases; J trimming: 4 bases; junction bases outside the gene matches: 12. Germline loops: CDR1 SGHVS, CDR2 FQNEAQ. The length of the CDR3 is 17 residues. CDR3 sequence: CASSARVDRGITGELFF. In DNA form, the CDR3 reads TGTGCCAGCAGCGCAAGGGTAGACAGGGGTATCACCGGGGAGCTGTTTTTT. The variable domain in full, completed from reference TRBV7-8 and TRBJ2-2, reads GAGVSQSPRYKVAKRGQDVALRCDPISGHVSLFWYQQALGQGPEFLTYFQNEAQLDKSGLPSDRFFAERPEGSVSTLKIQRTQQEDSAVYLCASSARVDRGITGELFFGEGSRLTVL.

V usage is TRBV6-5 and J usage is TRBJ2-1; TRBD2 matches 10 bases. V was clipped by 1 base and J by 3 bases; unmatched bases: 0. Germline CDR1 is MNHEY and CDR2 is SVGAGI. CDR3 length: 15 residues. CDR3: CASSYLAGGYNEQFF. As DNA, the CDR3 is TGTGCCAGCAGTTACTTAGCGGGGGGCTACAATGAGCAGTTCTTC.

This sequence joins TRBV7-3 and TRBJ2-2; D perhaps matches TRBD1 (6 bases). Trimming took 0 bases from V and 6 from J, leaving 14 bases between them. Germline loops: CDR1 SGHTA, CDR2 FQGTGA. The CDR3 totals 16 residues. The CDR3 loop reads CASSLTPGVISGELFF. CDR3 DNA: TGTGCCAGCAGCTTAACGCCAGGGGTAATCTCCGGGGAGCTGTTTTTT.

This chain's CDR3 is CSSERQTLGGYTF. CDR3 bases: TGCAGCTCAGAGAGACAGACCTTGGGGGGCTACACCTTC. The chain uses TRBV29-1 and TRBJ1-2, with D possibly matching TRBD1 (5 bases). Per the germline V gene, CDR1 is SQVTM and CDR2 is ANQGSEA. With 8 bases removed from V and 8 bases from J, the gap between germline ends came to 21 bases. CDR3 length: 13 residues.

The J gene is TRBJ2-7, the V gene TRBV6-2 or TRBV6-3, with D perhaps matching TRBD1 (6 bases). Germline lookup yields CDR1 MNHEY and CDR2 SVGEGT. V was clipped by 6 bases and J by 8 bases, with 11 bases between them. The CDR3 contains 11 residues. CDR3 coding DNA: TGTGCCAGCAGCCACGGACAGCAGCAGTACTTC. It yields the protein CASSHGQQQYF.

The sample holds one count of this clone. This sequence joins TRBV30 and TRBJ1-2; 7 bases fit TRBD1. The V segment lost 7 bases and the J segment 2 bases; nucleotides outside the gene matches: 4. Germline V gene sequence: CDR1 GTSNPN, CDR2 SVGIG (reference sequence). This CDR3 region has 12 residues. Written as DNA, the CDR3 is TGTGCCTACTCGGACAGGAACTATGGCTACACCTTC. Its protein is CAYSDRNYGYTF.

V gene TRBV4-1 combines with J gene TRBJ1-1; D is uncertain. CDR1 and CDR2 (germline): MGHRA, YSYEKL. The V gene lost 0 bases and the J gene lost 3 bases, with 11 bases spanning the gap. There are 15 residues in the CDR3. CDR3 protein: CASSQDSGSYTEAFF. The DNA for the CDR3 is TGCGCCAGCAGCCAAGATTCCGGGAGCTACACTGAAGCTTTCTTT.

J is TRBJ2-2 and V is TRBV14; 10 bases match TRBD2. The CDR3 has 17 amino acids. Germline V CDR1 and CDR2: SGHDN, FVKESK. V trimming: 2 bases; J trimming: 6 bases; junction bases outside the gene matches: 9. The CDR3 DNA sequence: TGTGCCAGCAGCCAACGAAAGCTAGCGGGGGATTCCGGGGAGCTGTTTTTT. This translates into CASSQRKLAGDSGELFF. Together with reference TRBV14 and TRBJ2-2, the CDR3 gives the full variable domain: EAGVTQFPSHSVIEKGQTVTLRCDPISGHDNLYWYRRVMGKEIKFLLHFVKESKQDESGMPNNRFLAERTGGTYSTLKVQPAELEDSGVYFCASSQRKLAGDSGELFFGEGSRLTVL.

This clone came up once. This chain connects TRBV19 to TRBJ1-2; D unresolved. CDR1 is LNHDA, CDR2 SQIVND, per germline (reference sequence). V was clipped by 7 bases and J by 3 bases, with 9 bases between them. The CDR3 sequence is 12 residues long. CDR3 DNA sequence: TGTGCCAGTACAGAACGGGACTATGGCTACACCTTC. Amino acid sequence: CASTERDYGYTF.

The V call is TRBV5-1, the J call TRBJ2-7, with 8 bases fitting TRBD1. The CDR3 sequence is 17 residues long. The trim removed 4 bases at V and 3 bases at J, leaving 15 bases unmatched. The germline gives CDR1 SGHRS, CDR2 YFSETQ. The CDR3 spells CASSPEGSRGLYYEQYF. CDR3 coding DNA: TGCGCCAGCAGCCCGGAGGGTAGCAGGGGGCTCTACTACGAGCAGTACTTC.

This chain joins TRBV9 and TRBJ1-5, with 10 bases fitting TRBD1. Trimming cost V 5 bases and J 2 bases; bases outside gene matches: 13. The CDR3 runs to 18 residues. Germline CDR1 is SGDLS and CDR2 is YYNGEE. The chain's CDR3 is CASREKDRGKIGNQPQHF. As DNA, the CDR3 is TGTGCCAGCAGAGAAAAGGACAGGGGGAAAATTGGCAATCAGCCCCAGCATTTT.

This clone was seen a handful of times. The chain recombines TRBV19 with TRBJ1-3; 7 bases are shared with TRBD1. The germline gives CDR1 LNHDA, CDR2 SQIVND (reference sequence). V was pared by 5 bases and J by 0 bases, with 7 bases of the junction left unmatched. The CDR3 extends over 16 amino acids. The CDR3 region is CASSPGGTVSGNTIYF. DNA of the CDR3: TGTGCCAGTAGTCCCGGAGGGACAGTCTCTGGAAACACCATATATTTT.

DNA of the CDR3: TGTGCCAGCAGGACTAAGACAGGCGGCTATGGCTACACCTTC. As protein: CASRTKTGGYGYTF. The chain links TRBV6-5 to TRBJ1-2, with D perhaps TRBD1 (6 bases). From germline, CDR1 is MNHEY and CDR2 SVGAGI. This CDR3 has 14 residues. V was pared by 6 bases and J by 4 bases, with 15 bases between.

The chain has TRBV4-1 and TRBJ2-1, with TRBD2 identical over 12 bases. Germline V CDR1 and CDR2: MGHRA, YSYEKL. The CDR3 runs 15 residues. Germline trimming cut 2 bases from V and 9 bases from J; bases unmatched to any gene: 5. The CDR3 region is CASSQLAGGPGEQFF. For the CDR3, the DNA is TGCGCCAGCAGCCAACTAGCGGGGGGGCCAGGTGAGCAGTTCTTC.

V usage is TRBV19 and J usage is TRBJ1-2; TRBD1 aligns across 7 bases. J gave up 4 bases and V 6 bases, and 2 bases lay outside the gene matches. This CDR3 spans 12 amino acids. CDR1 LNHDA and CDR2 SQIVND come from the germline V gene (reference sequence). The CDR3, as DNA: TGTGCCAGTAGGACAGGGACCTATGGCTACACCTTC. Translation: CASRTGTYGYTF.

The chain uses TRBV10-3 and TRBJ1-1, with 7 bases fitting TRBD1. The junction had 7 bases not matched to a gene; V was cut back by 6 bases and J by 3 bases. Germline V lookup: CDR1 ENHRY, CDR2 SYGVKD. The CDR3 length is 14 residues. This chain's CDR3 is CAISLRTGDTEAFF. DNA for the CDR3: TGTGCCATCAGCCTCCGGACAGGAGACACTGAAGCTTTCTTT.